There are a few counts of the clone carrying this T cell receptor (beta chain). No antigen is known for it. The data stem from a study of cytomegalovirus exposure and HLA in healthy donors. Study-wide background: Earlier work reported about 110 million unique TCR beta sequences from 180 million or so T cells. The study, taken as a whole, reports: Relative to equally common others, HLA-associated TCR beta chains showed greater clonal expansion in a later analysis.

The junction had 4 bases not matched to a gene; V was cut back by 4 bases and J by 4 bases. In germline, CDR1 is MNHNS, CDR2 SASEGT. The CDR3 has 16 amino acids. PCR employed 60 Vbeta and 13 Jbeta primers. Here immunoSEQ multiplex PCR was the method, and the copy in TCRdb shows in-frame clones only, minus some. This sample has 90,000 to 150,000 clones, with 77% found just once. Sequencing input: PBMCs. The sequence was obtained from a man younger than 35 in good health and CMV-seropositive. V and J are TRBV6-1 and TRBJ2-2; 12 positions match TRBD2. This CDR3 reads CASSGLAGGGTGELFF. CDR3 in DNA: TGTGCCAGCAGTGGCCTAGCGGGGGGGGGCACCGGGGAGCTGTTTTTT.